The 27 T cell receptor beta chains reported below all come from one sample, sequenced in a study of T cell repertoires in cytomegalovirus infection. Each CDR3 protein gets one entry after TCRdb re-called the reads with MiXCR. Among tens of thousands of distinct CDR3 sequences listed, over 15% were seen once. Antigens for these TCRs are unknown. This sample comprised CD8+ T cells from cultured PBMCs, obtained from culture after CMV antigen stimulation. Every receptor here comes from a human donor in good health (CMV status not recorded). Some clones in this sample may be carry-over from other donors' samples.

This clonotype was seen a few times. This chain joins TRBV7-8 and TRBJ2-7; D possibly matches TRBD1 or TRBD2 (6 bases each). This CDR3 is 15 amino acids long. Germline V gene lookup returns CDR1 SGHVS and CDR2 FQNEAQ. The V and J ends lost 1 base and 5 bases respectively, with 15 bases between them. The CDR3: CASSLVPGARNEQYF. Written as DNA, the CDR3 is TGTGCCAGCAGCTTAGTACCGGGGGCGAGGAACGAGCAGTACTTC.

The gene calls are TRBV5-1 and TRBJ1-1; possible D gene TRBD1, 6 bases. The length of the CDR3 is 15 residues. V lost 4 bases and J 0 bases, leaving 13 bases between the germline ends. CDR1 is SGHRS, CDR2 YFSETQ, per germline. CDR3 nucleotides: TGCGCCAGCAGCCGGACCGGACAGATGAACACTGAAGCTTTCTTT. Encoded protein: CASSRTGQMNTEAFF.

V and J are TRBV7-2 and TRBJ1-2, with TRBD1 matching 9 bases. The CDR3 runs to 14 residues. V dropped 4 bases and J dropped 2; count of bases not matched to a gene: 2. The germline CDR1 and CDR2 sequences are SGHTA and FQGNSA. The CDR3 DNA is TGTGCCAGCAGCTCTGACAGGGGGAACTATGGCTACACCTTC. This gives the protein CASSSDRGNYGYTF.

This clonotype was counted between two and nine times. A read error is possible here, since a much larger clone lies one base away. The chain couples TRBV7-2 to TRBJ2-1, with 12 bases lining up with TRBD2. This CDR3 is 15 amino acids long. The V gene's germline CDR1 is SGHTA and CDR2 FQGNSA. The CDR3 DNA follows: TGTGACAGCAGCCGCGGACTAGCGGGGTGGGGTGAGCAGTTCTTC. It translates to CDSSRGLAGWGEQFF.

This clonotype showed up many times. The rearrangement uses TRBV27 and TRBJ1-5; D remains ambiguous. This CDR3 contains 14 residues. Germline V lookup: CDR1 MNHEY, CDR2 SMNVEV (reference sequence). Trimming cost V 4 bases and J 3 bases, with 10 bases left between them. CDR3 bases: TGTGCCAGCAGTTCCCCACGGACCAATCAGCCCCAGCATTTT. Protein: CASSSPRTNQPQHF.

This clonotype was observed a few times. The rearrangement joins TRBV28 to TRBJ2-7, with TRBD1 matching over 8 bases. The CDR3 is 15 amino acids. V trimming: 1 base; J trimming: 5 bases; junction bases outside the gene matches: 7. Germline V gene sequence: CDR1 MDHEN, CDR2 SYDVKM. In DNA form, the CDR3 reads TGTGCCAGCAGTTTATTCCGGACAGGGAGGAACGAGCAGTACTTC. Protein product: CASSLFRTGRNEQYF.

This chain uses TRBV20-1 with TRBJ2-7; no clear D. The CDR3 is 12 residues long. The V gene's germline CDR1 is DFQATT and CDR2 SNEGSKA (reference sequence). Between the trimmed V and J ends, which lost 0 bases and 3 bases, there was a span of 6 bases. The CDR3 protein is CSAREESYEQYF. Here the CDR3 DNA reads TGCAGTGCTAGAGAGGAGAGCTACGAGCAGTACTTC.

The CDR3: CASSYSGLSGVITEAFF. The CDR3 DNA sequence: TGTGCCAGCAGTTACTCTGGGCTGTCGGGGGTGATCACTGAAGCTTTCTTT. The chain couples TRBV6-6 to TRBJ1-1, with D maybe TRBD1 (5 bases). This CDR3 region has 17 residues. The V and J ends lost 0 bases and 4 bases respectively, with 18 bases between them. The germline CDR1 and CDR2 sequences are MNHNY and SVGAGI (reference sequence).

This clonotype was seen a handful of times. V is TRBV11-2 and J is TRBJ1-4; D not certain. V was shortened by 5 bases and J by 0 bases, with 13 bases between the two germline ends. Per germline, CDR1 SGHAT and CDR2 FQNNGV. The CDR3 extends over 16 amino acids. The CDR3 DNA follows: TGTGCCAGCAGCCTCGCACCCCGCTCAACTAATGAAAAACTGTTTTTT. This encodes CASSLAPRSTNEKLFF.

The gene calls are TRBV27 and TRBJ1-4; 8 bases match TRBD1. Trimming cost V 8 bases and J 5 bases; bases outside gene matches: 1. CDR3 size: 12 residues. The germline V gene has CDR1 MNHEY and CDR2 SMNVEV (reference sequence). The chain's CDR3 is CASRDRNEKLFF. The CDR3, as DNA: TGTGCCAGCCGGGACAGGAATGAAAAACTGTTTTTT.

This clonotype has a handful of counts. V usage is TRBV4-1 and J usage is TRBJ2-2, with D possibly TRBD2 on 6 matching bases. With 0 bases removed from V and 5 bases from J, the gap between germline ends came to 13 bases. Germline lookup yields CDR1 MGHRA and CDR2 YSYEKL. CDR3 length equals 16 residues. The CDR3 sequence is CASSQDFEGRTGELFF. Written as DNA, the CDR3 is TGCGCCAGCAGCCAAGATTTCGAAGGGAGGACCGGGGAGCTGTTTTTT.

The V gene is TRBV9, the J gene TRBJ2-1; the D call may be TRBD1 or TRBD2 (6 bases each). The CDR3 covers 14 residues. The V and J ends lost 0 bases and 6 bases respectively, with 10 bases between them. Germline CDR1 and CDR2: SGDLS and YYNGEE. In DNA form, the CDR3 reads TGTGCCAGCAGCGTAGAGGGGGGTACCAATGAGCAGTTCTTC. Translated, it gives CASSVEGGTNEQFF.

This clonotype was seen a few times. V is TRBV7-6 and J is TRBJ1-6, with 7 bases fitting TRBD1. The CDR3 is 17 residues long. J was trimmed by 0 bases and V by 5 bases; bases with no gene match: 7. Germline assignment: CDR1 SGHVS and CDR2 FNYEAQ. The DNA for the CDR3 is TGTGCCAGCAGCGAAAGACAGGGCCGCTCCTATAATTCACCCCTCCACTTT. Translating gives CASSERQGRSYNSPLHF.

The J gene is TRBJ2-7, the V gene TRBV4-3, with D unresolved. Trimming took off 1 base at V and 1 base at J, with 8 bases between the two ends. The germline CDR1 and CDR2 sequences are LGHNA and YSLEER. There are 14 residues in the CDR3. This chain's CDR3 is CASSQGAFSYEQYF. The CDR3 DNA follows: TGCGCCAGCAGCCAAGGGGCGTTTTCCTACGAGCAGTACTTC.

Ten or more counts support this clonotype. The chain joins TRBV27 to TRBJ2-7, with 7 bases that match TRBD1. The CDR3 has 13 amino acids. CDR1 is MNHEY, CDR2 SMNVEV, per germline (reference sequence). Trimming at V came to 7 bases and at J to 1 base, leaving 4 bases not matched to a gene. The CDR3 spells CASTRQGSYEQYF. CDR3 DNA sequence: TGTGCCAGCACCAGACAGGGTTCCTACGAGCAGTACTTC.

This clonotype was recorded a few times. The rearrangement links TRBV11-2 to TRBJ2-3; 7 bases map to TRBD2. The germline V gene has CDR1 SGHAT and CDR2 FQNNGV. With 3 bases clipped from V and 5 bases from J, the junction kept 8 bases outside the gene matches. The CDR3 loop spans 15 amino acids. The CDR3 loop is CASSLGGRAEDTQYF. CDR3 nucleotides: TGTGCCAGCAGCTTGGGGGGGAGGGCCGAAGATACGCAGTATTTT.

V usage is TRBV11-2 and J usage is TRBJ2-6; the D call may be TRBD1 or TRBD2 (5 bases each). The CDR3 has 17 amino acids. Germline-derived CDR1 and CDR2 are SGHAT and FQNNGV. V lost 4 bases to trimming and J lost 0 bases, with 13 bases between them. CDR3 sequence reads: CASSSIGASSGANVLTF. CDR3 DNA: TGTGCCAGCAGCTCCATCGGGGCTTCCTCTGGGGCCAACGTCCTGACTTTC.

This clonotype was counted only a few times. The chain recombines TRBV29-1 with TRBJ1-2, with TRBD1 as a possible D gene (5 bases). The germline V gene has CDR1 SQVTM and CDR2 ANQGSEA. Deletions cut 4 bases from V and 1 base from J, with 13 bases between. The CDR3 covers 14 residues. The CDR3 spells CSVGGRDNNYGYTF. The DNA for the CDR3 is TGCAGCGTTGGGGGCAGAGATAATAACTATGGCTACACCTTC.

This chain connects TRBV28 to TRBJ1-1, with D hard to call. V lost 6 bases, J lost 1 base, and 15 bases lay in between. CDR1 MDHEN and CDR2 SYDVKM come from the germline V gene. The CDR3 totals 15 residues. CDR3 protein: CASSPVEERNTEAFF. In DNA, the CDR3 is TGTGCCAGCAGCCCCGTGGAGGAGAGGAACACTGAAGCTTTCTTT.

In this sample, this clonotype turned up a few times. J is TRBJ1-1 and V is TRBV4-2; the D gene is possibly TRBD1 (5 bases). CDR1 is LGHNA, CDR2 YNFKEQ, per germline. Trimming took 0 bases from V and 3 from J, leaving 11 bases between them. The CDR3 sequence is 15 residues long. This CDR3 is CASSQDLGGYTEAFF. As DNA, the CDR3 is TGTGCCAGCAGCCAAGATTTGGGGGGGTACACTGAAGCTTTCTTT.

This clonotype was recorded many times. The rearrangement joins TRBV28 to TRBJ1-2; D is unresolved. The CDR3 contains 15 residues. CDR1 is MDHEN, CDR2 SYDVKM, per germline. Trimming removed 2 bases at V and 4 bases at J, with 14 bases between. CDR3 bases: TGTGCCAGCAGTTTAGAGGCCAGTATGAGCTATGGCTACACCTTC. The encoded protein is CASSLEASMSYGYTF.

The chain recombines TRBV6-2 or TRBV6-3 with TRBJ2-4; 8 bases line up with TRBD1. The CDR3 runs 18 residues. Germline assignment: CDR1 MNHEY and CDR2 SVGEGT. V shed 7 bases and J 0 bases; nucleotides not matched to a gene: 14. CDR3 protein: CASTWGQDGNLAKNIQYF. The CDR3 DNA sequence: TGTGCCAGCACTTGGGGACAGGATGGGAATTTAGCCAAAAACATTCAGTACTTC.

This clonotype was observed a few times. The chain joins TRBV6-2 or TRBV6-3 to TRBJ2-3; D assignment may be TRBD1 or TRBD2 (6 bases each). The CDR3 extends over 15 amino acids. Trimming shortened V by 5 bases and J by 3 bases, and 15 bases separated the two germline ends. Germline V gives CDR1 MNHEY, CDR2 SVGEGT. DNA for the CDR3: TGTGCCAGCAGTGGACTCCGGGGGCTAACAGATACGCAGTATTTT. Protein sequence: CASSGLRGLTDTQYF.

In this sample, this clonotype turned up a few times. This rearrangement joins TRBV6-2 or TRBV6-3 to TRBJ1-1; 10 bases are a match to TRBD1. Losses at the gene ends were 6 bases for V and 5 bases for J; bases not matched to a gene: 9. The CDR3 sequence is 15 residues long. CDR1 is MNHEY, CDR2 SVGEGT, per germline. CDR3 protein: CASSTDRGRGTEAFF. In DNA, the CDR3 is TGTGCCAGCAGCACAGACAGGGGGCGAGGGACTGAAGCTTTCTTT.

J is TRBJ2-6 and V is TRBV20-1, with 8 bases that match TRBD1. V gave up 6 bases and J gave up 1 base; unmatched junction bases: 11. Looked up from germline, CDR1 is DFQATT and CDR2 is SNEGSKA (reference sequence). The CDR3 is made up of 17 amino acids. CDR3 protein: CSAVLGQGASGANVLTF. DNA of the CDR3: TGCAGTGCAGTTCTAGGGCAGGGGGCTTCTGGGGCCAACGTCCTGACTTTC.

V usage is TRBV27 and J usage is TRBJ1-1; D is uncertain. Trimming stripped 5 bases from V and 2 bases from J, with 12 bases between. This CDR3 has 14 residues. The germline CDR1 and CDR2 sequences are MNHEY and SMNVEV (reference sequence). The CDR3 here is CASSIILGNTEAFF. CDR3 sequence (DNA): TGTGCCAGCAGTATCATTTTGGGCAACACTGAAGCTTTCTTT.

The chain uses TRBV7-9 and TRBJ2-1, with a weak D call TRBD2 (5 bases). This CDR3 region has 13 residues. Germline V CDR1 and CDR2: SEHNR, FQNEAQ (reference sequence). V dropped 3 bases and J dropped 9 bases, with 12 bases sitting between them. CDR3 residues: CASSFRDPGEQFF. Written as DNA, the CDR3 is TGTGCCAGCAGCTTTCGGGATCCGGGTGAGCAGTTCTTC.